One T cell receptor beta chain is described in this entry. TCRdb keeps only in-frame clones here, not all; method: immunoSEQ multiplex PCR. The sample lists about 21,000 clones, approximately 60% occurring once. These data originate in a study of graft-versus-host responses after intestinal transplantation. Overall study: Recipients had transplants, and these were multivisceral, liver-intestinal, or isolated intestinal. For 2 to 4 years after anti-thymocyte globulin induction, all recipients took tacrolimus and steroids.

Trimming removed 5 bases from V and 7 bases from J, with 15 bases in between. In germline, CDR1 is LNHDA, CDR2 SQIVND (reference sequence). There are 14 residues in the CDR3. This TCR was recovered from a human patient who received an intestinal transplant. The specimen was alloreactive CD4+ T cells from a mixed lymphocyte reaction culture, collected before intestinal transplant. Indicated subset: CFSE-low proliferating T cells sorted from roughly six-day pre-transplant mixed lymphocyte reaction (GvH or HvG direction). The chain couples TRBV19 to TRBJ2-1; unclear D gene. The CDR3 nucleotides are TGTGCCAGTAGTCCGTCTTTAGTTAAGAATGAGCAGTTCTTC. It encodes CASSPSLVKNEQFF.